This entry concerns a single T cell receptor beta chain. Antigen specificity is unknown. The germline CDR1 and CDR2 sequences are SQVTM and ANQGSEA. Between the trimmed V and J ends, which lost 3 bases and 5 bases, there was a span of 10 bases. There are 12 residues in the CDR3. This sample was taken from a study of immune cell composition in non-small cell lung cancer. Overall study: Lung adenocarcinoma or squamous carcinoma made up most tumours.

Study-wide results and caveats: About 75% of squamous and 25% to 35% of adenocarcinoma cases had tumour-associated clones >0.5%.

Normal lung was taken at the farthest possible site, at least 3 cm from tumour. Frozen unsorted single-cell suspensions supplied the genomic DNA. Measured with immunoSEQ multiplex PCR; TCRdb has only the in-frame clones, and not every one. Among about 6,600 clones listed, 70% to 85% were seen once. Sequenced: non-adjacent lung tissue. This sequence was found in a human donor with non-small cell lung cancer. The chain is built from TRBV29-1 and TRBJ1-2; a possible D gene is TRBD1 (5 bases). The CDR3 region is CSVEAGPYGYTF. The CDR3 DNA reads as TGCAGCGTTGAGGCAGGGCCGTATGGCTACACCTTC.